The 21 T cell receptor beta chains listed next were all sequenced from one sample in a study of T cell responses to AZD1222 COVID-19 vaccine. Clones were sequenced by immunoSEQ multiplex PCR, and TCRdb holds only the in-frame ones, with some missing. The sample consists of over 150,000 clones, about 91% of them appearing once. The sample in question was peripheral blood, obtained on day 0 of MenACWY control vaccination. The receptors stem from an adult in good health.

The CDR3 bases are TGTGCCAGCAGCCCCGGGGTTTGGTATGAGCAGTTCTTC. It codes for CASSPGVWYEQFF. This rearrangement joins TRBV5-6 to TRBJ2-1, with D perhaps TRBD2 (5 bases). The V gene lost 4 bases and the J gene lost 8 bases, with 13 bases spanning the gap. The CDR3 sequence is 13 residues long. Germline assignment: CDR1 SGHDT and CDR2 YYEEEE.

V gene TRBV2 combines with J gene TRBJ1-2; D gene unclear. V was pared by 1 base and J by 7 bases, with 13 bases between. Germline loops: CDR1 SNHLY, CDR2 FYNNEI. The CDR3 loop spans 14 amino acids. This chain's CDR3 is CASSEVGRAGGYTF. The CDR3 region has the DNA TGTGCCAGCAGTGAAGTGGGGAGGGCAGGTGGCTACACCTTC.

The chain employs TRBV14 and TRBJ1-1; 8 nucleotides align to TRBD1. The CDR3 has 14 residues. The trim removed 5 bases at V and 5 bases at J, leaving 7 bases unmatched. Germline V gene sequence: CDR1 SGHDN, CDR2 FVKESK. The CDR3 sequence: CASSSWTGRTEAFF. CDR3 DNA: TGTGCCAGCAGCTCTTGGACAGGGAGAACTGAAGCTTTCTTT.

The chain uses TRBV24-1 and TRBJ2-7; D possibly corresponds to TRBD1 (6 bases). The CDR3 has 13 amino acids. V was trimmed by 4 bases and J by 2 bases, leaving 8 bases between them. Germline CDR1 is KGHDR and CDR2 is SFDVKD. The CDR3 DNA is TGTGCCACCAGTGACAGGGGAACCTACGAGCAGTACTTC. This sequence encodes CATSDRGTYEQYF.

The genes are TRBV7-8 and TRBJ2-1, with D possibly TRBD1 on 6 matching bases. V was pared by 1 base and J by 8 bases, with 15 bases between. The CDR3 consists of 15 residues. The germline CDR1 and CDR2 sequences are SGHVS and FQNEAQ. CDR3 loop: CASSLVYRRQDEQFF. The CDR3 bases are TGTGCCAGCAGCTTAGTGTACAGGCGACAGGATGAGCAGTTCTTC.

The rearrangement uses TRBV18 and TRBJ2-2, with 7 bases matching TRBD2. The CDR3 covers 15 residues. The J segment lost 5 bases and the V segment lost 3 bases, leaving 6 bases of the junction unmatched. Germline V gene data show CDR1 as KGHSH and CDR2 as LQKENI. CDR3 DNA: TGTGCCAGCTCACCCGGACTAGGAGGTACCGGGGAGCTGTTTTTT. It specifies CASSPGLGGTGELFF.

CDR3 loop: CASSQGQGPSYEQYF. For the CDR3, the DNA is TGCGCCAGCAGCCAAGGACAGGGGCCCTCCTACGAGCAGTACTTC. V is TRBV4-1 and J is TRBJ2-7; 8 bases fit TRBD1. After removal of 1 base from V and 0 bases from J, the junction contained 2 bases not matched to a gene. CDR3 length: 15 residues. CDR1 and CDR2 from the germline V gene are MGHRA and YSYEKL.

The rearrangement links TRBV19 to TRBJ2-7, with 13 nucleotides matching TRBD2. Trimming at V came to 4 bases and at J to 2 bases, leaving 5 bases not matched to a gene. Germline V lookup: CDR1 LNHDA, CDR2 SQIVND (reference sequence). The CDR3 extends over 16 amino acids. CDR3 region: CASSTPGLAGTYEQYF. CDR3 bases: TGTGCCAGTAGTACTCCGGGACTAGCGGGGACCTACGAGCAGTACTTC.

CDR3 sequence: CASRGHPWREQYF. The CDR3 DNA reads as TGTGCCAGCAGAGGCCACCCGTGGAGGGAGCAGTACTTC. The rearrangement joins TRBV12-3 or TRBV12-4 to TRBJ2-7, with D possibly TRBD2 on 5 matching bases. The CDR3 spans 13 residues. V was cut by 6 bases and J by 7 bases, with 16 bases left in between.

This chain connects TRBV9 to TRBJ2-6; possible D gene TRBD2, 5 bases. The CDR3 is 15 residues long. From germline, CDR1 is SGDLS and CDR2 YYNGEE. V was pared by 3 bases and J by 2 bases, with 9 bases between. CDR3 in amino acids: CASSERGAGANVLTF. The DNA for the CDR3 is TGTGCCAGCAGCGAACGGGGAGCTGGGGCCAACGTCCTGACTTTC.

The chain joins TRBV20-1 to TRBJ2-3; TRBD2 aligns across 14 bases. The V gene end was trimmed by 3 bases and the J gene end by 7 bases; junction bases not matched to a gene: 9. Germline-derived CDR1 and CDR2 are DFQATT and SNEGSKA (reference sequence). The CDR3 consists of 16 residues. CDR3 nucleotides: TGCAGTGCTAGTTCCTCGGGGACTAGCGGGAGAAATACGCAGTATTTT. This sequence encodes CSASSSGTSGRNTQYF.

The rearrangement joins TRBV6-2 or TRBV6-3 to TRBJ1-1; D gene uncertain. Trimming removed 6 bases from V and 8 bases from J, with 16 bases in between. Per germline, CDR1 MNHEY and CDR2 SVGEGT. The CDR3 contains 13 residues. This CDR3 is CASSPVDWREAFF. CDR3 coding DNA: TGTGCCAGCAGCCCCGTGGACTGGCGCGAAGCTTTCTTT.

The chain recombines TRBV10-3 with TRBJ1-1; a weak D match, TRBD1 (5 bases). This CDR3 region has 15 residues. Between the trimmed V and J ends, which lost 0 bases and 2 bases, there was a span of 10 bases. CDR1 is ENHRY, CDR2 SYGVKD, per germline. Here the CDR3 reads CAISESKGINTEAFF. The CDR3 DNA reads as TGTGCCATCAGTGAGTCGAAGGGGATAAACACTGAAGCTTTCTTT.

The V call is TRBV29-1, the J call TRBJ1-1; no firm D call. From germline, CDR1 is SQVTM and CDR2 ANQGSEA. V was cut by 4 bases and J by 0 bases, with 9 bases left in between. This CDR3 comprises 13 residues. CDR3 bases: TGCAGCGTTGTTGGATACATGAACACTGAAGCTTTCTTT. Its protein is CSVVGYMNTEAFF.

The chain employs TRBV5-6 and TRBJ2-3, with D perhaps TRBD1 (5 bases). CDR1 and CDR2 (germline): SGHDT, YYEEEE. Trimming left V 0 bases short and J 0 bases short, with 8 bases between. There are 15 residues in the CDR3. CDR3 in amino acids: CASSLGGGSTDTQYF. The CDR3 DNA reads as TGTGCCAGCAGCTTGGGGGGCGGCAGCACAGATACGCAGTATTTT. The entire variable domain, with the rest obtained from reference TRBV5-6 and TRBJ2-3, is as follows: DAGVTQSPTHLIKTRGQQVTLRCSPKSGHDTVSWYQQALGQGPQFIFQYYEEEERQRGNFPDRFSGHQFPNYSSELNVNALLLGDSALYLCASSLGGGSTDTQYFGPGTRLTVL.

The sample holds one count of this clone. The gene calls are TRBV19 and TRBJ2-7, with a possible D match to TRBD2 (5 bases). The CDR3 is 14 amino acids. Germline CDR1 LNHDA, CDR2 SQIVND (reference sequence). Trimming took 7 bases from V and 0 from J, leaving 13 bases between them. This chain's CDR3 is CASTLRGNSYEQYF. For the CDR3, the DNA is TGTGCCAGTACTCTCCGAGGGAACTCCTACGAGCAGTACTTC.

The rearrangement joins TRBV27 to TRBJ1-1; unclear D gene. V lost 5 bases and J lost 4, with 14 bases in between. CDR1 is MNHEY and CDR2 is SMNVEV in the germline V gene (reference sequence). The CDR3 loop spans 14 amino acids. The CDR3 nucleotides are TGTGCCAGCAGTATCTCCGGAACCGGCACTGAAGCTTTCTTT. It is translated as CASSISGTGTEAFF.

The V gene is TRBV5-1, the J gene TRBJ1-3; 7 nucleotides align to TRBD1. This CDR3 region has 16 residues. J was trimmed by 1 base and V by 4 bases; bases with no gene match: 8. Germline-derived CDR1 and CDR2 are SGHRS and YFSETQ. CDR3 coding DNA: TGCGCCAGCAGCGCCGGGACAGCCGCATCTGGAAACACCATATATTTT. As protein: CASSAGTAASGNTIYF. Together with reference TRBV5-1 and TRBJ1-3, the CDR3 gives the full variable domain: KAGVTQTPRYLIKTRGQQVTLSCSPISGHRSVSWYQQTPGQGLQFLFEYFSETQRNKGNFPGRFSGRQFSNSRSEMNVSTLELGDSALYLCASSAGTAASGNTIYFGEGSWLTVV.

CDR3 sequence reads: CSSARSLGNEQFF. In DNA, the CDR3 is TGCAGCTCCGCCCGGTCACTGGGGAATGAGCAGTTCTTC. The chain carries TRBV29-1 and TRBJ2-1; the D is unclear. The V and J ends lost 8 bases and 7 bases respectively, with 18 bases between them. This CDR3 contains 13 residues. Germline CDR1 reads SQVTM; CDR2 reads ANQGSEA.

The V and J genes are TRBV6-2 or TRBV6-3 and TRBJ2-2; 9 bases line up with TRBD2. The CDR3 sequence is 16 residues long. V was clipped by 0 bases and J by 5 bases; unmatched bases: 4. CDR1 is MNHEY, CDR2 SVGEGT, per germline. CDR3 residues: CASSYSTSGVTGELFF. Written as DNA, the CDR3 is TGTGCCAGCAGTTACTCGACTAGCGGTGTGACCGGGGAGCTGTTTTTT.

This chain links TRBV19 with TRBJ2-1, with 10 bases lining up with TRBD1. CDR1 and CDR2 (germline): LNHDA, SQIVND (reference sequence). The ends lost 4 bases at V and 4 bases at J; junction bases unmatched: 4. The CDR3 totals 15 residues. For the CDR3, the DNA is TGTGCCAGTAGTAACCCGGGACAGGGGTACAATGAGCAGTTCTTC. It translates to CASSNPGQGYNEQFF.